This T cell receptor beta chain originates from a study of T cells in women clearing cervical HPV infection. Study information: Blood came at first lesion visit for cases, post-clearance for controls.

TCR beta CDR3 amplified by multiplex PCR from approximately 1,200 ng genomic DNA. The data were produced by immunoSEQ multiplex PCR, yet TCRdb's version contains in-frame clones alone and is incomplete. Across fewer than 30,000 clones, the top ten clones capture 6.6% of the sample. Regarding this clone: The sequenced fragment ends 3 residues before the CDR3 boundary, so the rest is inferred from the germline J gene.

Germline CDR1 is SQVTM and CDR2 is ANQGSEA. V lost 2 bases, J lost 1 base, and 0 bases stayed unmatched. This CDR3 has 13 amino acids. Input material: blood buffy coat. This TCR derives from a woman aged 18 to 75 with a cervical HPV16 infection that either progressed to CIN3+ or cleared (not recorded which). The chain combines TRBV29-1 with TRBJ2-3; 7 nucleotides agree with TRBD1. The CDR3 reads CSVEQGGTDTQYF. The covered CDR3 bases are TGCAGCGTTGAACAGGGGGGCACAGATACG.